This record covers a single T cell receptor (beta chain). No antigen is known for it. The data originate from a study of cytomegalovirus exposure and HLA in healthy donors. General study findings and limits: Common viral pathogens were later found to be apparently linked to several of the most significant clusters. Most likely, a cluster of highly shared sequence variants arose as a sequencing artifact. The productive fraction for most TCR beta V segments was about 87% or about 30% in an earlier analysis.

Vbeta (60) and Jbeta (13) primers were used in the PCR. Original processing methods: An analysis that came later counted around 80 million unique TCR beta chains, roughly 11 million shared. Using immunoSEQ multiplex PCR, the repertoire was profiled, and TCRdb retains in-frame clones only, with some absent. Clonal size and the V and J genes are those of that table, whereas D and trimming came from the DNA. The listing contains some 180,000 clones. V lost 1 base to trimming and J lost 6 bases, with 10 bases between them. The germline V gene has CDR1 SGHAT and CDR2 FQNNGV. This CDR3 has 13 amino acids. The sequence was collected from a man aged 25-45 years in good health and CMV-seronegative. Sequences were obtained from PBMCs. The chain recombines TRBV11-2 with TRBJ2-7; D might be TRBD2 (5 bases). CDR3 in amino acids: CASSLVVGSEQYF. CDR3 DNA: TGTGCCAGCAGCTTAGTAGTAGGGAGCGAGCAGTACTTC.